A single T cell receptor (beta chain) is shown here with its context. Its antigen is unknown. Amplification used 60 Vbeta primers and 13 Jbeta primers. Libraries were prepared by immunoSEQ multiplex PCR; TCRdb keeps only in-frame clonotypes and omits some of them. Of under 110,000 clones in the sample, 60% to 75% were seen once. The data stem from a study of cytomegalovirus exposure and HLA in healthy donors. Whole-study results and caveats: Analysis was carried out at a later point, and it linked a missense DCLRE1C variant to TCR beta V- and J-gene trimming. Later analysis suggested most CMV-associated TCR beta chains were HLA-restricted.

The germline V gene has CDR1 SGHVS and CDR2 FNYEAQ. This CDR3 has 14 amino acids. Unmatched junction bases numbered 5, after V lost 4 bases and J lost 5 bases. The sample was PBMCs. V and J are TRBV7-6 and TRBJ2-1, with 7 bases lining up with TRBD2. This TCR came from a male donor in good health and CMV-seropositive. The CDR3 DNA is TGTGCCAGCAGCTGGGCTAGCGGACACAATGAGCAGTTCTTC. Its protein product is CASSWASGHNEQFF.